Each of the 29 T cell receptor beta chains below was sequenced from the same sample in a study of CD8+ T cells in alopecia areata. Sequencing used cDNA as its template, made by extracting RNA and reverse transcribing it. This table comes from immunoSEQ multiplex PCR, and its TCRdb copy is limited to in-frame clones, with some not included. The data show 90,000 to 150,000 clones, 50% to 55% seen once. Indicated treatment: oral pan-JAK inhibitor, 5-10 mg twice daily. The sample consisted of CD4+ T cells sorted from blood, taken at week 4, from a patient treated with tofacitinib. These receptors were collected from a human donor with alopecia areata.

The chain's CDR3 is CSAGYTDTQYF. CDR3 sequence (DNA): TGCAGTGCTGGGTACACAGATACGCAGTATTTT. This chain connects TRBV20-1 to TRBJ2-3; no clear D. The length of the CDR3 is 11 residues. The V and J ends lost 5 bases and 2 bases respectively, with 5 bases between them. Germline V gene lookup returns CDR1 DFQATT and CDR2 SNEGSKA (reference sequence).

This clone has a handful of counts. CDR3 loop: CASSAEDSLSGNTIYF. The CDR3 DNA follows: TGTGCCAGCAGCGCCGAGGACAGCTTATCTGGAAACACCATATATTTT. The rearrangement uses TRBV9 and TRBJ1-3, with D possibly TRBD1 on 6 matching bases. The CDR3 covers 16 residues. Trimming cost V 3 bases and J 1 base, with 14 bases left between them. CDR1 and CDR2 from the germline V gene are SGDLS and YYNGEE.

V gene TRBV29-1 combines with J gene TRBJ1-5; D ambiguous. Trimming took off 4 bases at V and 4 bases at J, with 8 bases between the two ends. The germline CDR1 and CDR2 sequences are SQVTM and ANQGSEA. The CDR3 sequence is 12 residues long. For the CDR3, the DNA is TGCAGCGTTGGGTCCGGGAATCAGCCCCAGCATTTT. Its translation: CSVGSGNQPQHF.

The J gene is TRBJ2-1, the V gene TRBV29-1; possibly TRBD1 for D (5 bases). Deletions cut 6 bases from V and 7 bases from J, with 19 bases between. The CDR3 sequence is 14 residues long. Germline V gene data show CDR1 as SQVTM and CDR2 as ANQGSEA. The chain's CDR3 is CSVERGFSGNEQFF. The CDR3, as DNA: TGCAGCGTCGAAAGGGGTTTTTCAGGAAATGAGCAGTTCTTC.

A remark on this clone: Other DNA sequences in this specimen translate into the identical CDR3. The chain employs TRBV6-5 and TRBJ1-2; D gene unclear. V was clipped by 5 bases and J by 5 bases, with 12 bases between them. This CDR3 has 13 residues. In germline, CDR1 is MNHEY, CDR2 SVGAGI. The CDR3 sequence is CASSPGPLYGYTF. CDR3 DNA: TGTGCCAGCAGTCCCGGACCCCTTTATGGCTACACCTTC.

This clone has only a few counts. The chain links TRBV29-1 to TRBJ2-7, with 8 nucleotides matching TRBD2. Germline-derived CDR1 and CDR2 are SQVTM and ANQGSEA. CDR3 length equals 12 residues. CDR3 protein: CASHSGTGEQYF. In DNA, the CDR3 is TGCGCATCCCATAGCGGGACGGGTGAGCAGTACTTC.

The CDR3 loop reads CASSLRGTGDTEAFF. The CDR3 nucleotides are TGCGCCAGCAGCTTACGAGGGACAGGGGACACTGAAGCTTTCTTT. The V and J genes are TRBV5-1 and TRBJ1-1; TRBD1 matches 10 bases. The CDR3 is 15 residues long. The V segment lost 2 bases and the J segment 3 bases; nucleotides outside the gene matches: 4. Germline V gives CDR1 SGHRS, CDR2 YFSETQ. The whole variable domain, filled in from reference TRBV5-1 and TRBJ1-1, reads KAGVTQTPRYLIKTRGQQVTLSCSPISGHRSVSWYQQTPGQGLQFLFEYFSETQRNKGNFPGRFSGRQFSNSRSEMNVSTLELGDSALYLCASSLRGTGDTEAFFGQGTRLTVV.

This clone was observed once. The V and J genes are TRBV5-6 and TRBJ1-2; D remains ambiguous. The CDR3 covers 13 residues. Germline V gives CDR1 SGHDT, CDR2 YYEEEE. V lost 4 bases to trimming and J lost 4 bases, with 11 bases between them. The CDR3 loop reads CASSPRTLYGYTF. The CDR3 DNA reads TGTGCCAGCAGCCCACGGACGCTCTATGGCTACACCTTC.

CDR3 sequence (DNA): TGCGCCAGCAGCCAAGGGACAGTTTGGACCTACGAGCAGTACTTC. Protein sequence: CASSQGTVWTYEQYF. The chain combines TRBV4-1 with TRBJ2-7; D perhaps matches TRBD1 (6 bases). CDR3 length: 15 residues. Germline V gene sequence: CDR1 MGHRA, CDR2 YSYEKL. Between the trimmed V and J ends, which lost 1 base and 2 bases, there was a span of 12 bases.

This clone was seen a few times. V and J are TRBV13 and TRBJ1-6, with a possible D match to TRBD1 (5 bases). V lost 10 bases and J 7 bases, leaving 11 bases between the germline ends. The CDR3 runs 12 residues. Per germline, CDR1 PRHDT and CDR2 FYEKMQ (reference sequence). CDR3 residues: CATRAWNSPLHF. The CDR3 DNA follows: TGTGCCACCAGGGCATGGAATTCACCCCTCCACTTT.

This CDR3 is CASSESSRSPLHF. CDR3 DNA: TGCGCCAGCAGTGAGTCAAGTCGGTCACCCCTCCACTTT. This chain joins TRBV10-2 and TRBJ1-6; D not resolved. CDR1 WSHSY and CDR2 SAAADI come from the germline V gene. The CDR3 is made up of 13 amino acids. V lost 0 bases and J lost 10, with 7 bases in between.

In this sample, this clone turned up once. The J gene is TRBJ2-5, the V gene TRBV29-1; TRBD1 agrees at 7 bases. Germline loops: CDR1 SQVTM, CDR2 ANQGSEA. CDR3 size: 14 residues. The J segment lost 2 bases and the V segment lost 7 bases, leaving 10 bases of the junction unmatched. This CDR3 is CSGGPRTGQETQYF. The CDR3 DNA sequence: TGCAGCGGGGGGCCAAGGACAGGACAAGAGACCCAGTACTTC.

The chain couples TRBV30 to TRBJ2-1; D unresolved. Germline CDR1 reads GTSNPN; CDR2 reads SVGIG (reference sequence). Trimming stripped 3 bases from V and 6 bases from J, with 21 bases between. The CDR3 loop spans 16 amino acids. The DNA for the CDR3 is TGTGCCTGGAGCCGATTTAATCCATTTCTCGCCAATGAGCAGTTCTTC. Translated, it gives CAWSRFNPFLANEQFF.

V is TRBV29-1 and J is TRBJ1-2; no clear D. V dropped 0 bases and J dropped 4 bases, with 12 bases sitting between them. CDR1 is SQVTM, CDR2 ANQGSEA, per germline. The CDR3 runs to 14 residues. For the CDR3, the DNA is TGCAGCGTTGAAGATCTAGCCAGCACCTATGGCTACACCTTC. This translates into CSVEDLASTYGYTF.

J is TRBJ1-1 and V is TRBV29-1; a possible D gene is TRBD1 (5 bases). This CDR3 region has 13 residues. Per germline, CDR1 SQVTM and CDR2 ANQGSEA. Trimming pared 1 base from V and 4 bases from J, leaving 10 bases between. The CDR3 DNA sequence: TGCAGCGTTGAAGTATCCCAGGGCACTGAAGCTTTCTTT. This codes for CSVEVSQGTEAFF.

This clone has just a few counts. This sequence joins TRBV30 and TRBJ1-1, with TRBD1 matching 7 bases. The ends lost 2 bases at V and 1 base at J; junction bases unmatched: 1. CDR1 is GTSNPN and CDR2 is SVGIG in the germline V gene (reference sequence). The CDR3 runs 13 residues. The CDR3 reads CAWSNRGNTEAFF. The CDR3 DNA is TGTGCCTGGAGTAACAGGGGGAACACTGAAGCTTTCTTT.

In DNA, the CDR3 is TGTGCCAGCAGCTTAGCGGTGGGCGGAGAGACCCAGTACTTC. Translated: CASSLAVGGETQYF. J is TRBJ2-5 and V is TRBV7-9; D is undetermined. CDR1 is SEHNR and CDR2 is FQNEAQ in the germline V gene (reference sequence). This CDR3 comprises 14 residues. Trimming left V 0 bases short and J 4 bases short, with 9 bases between. Full variable domain (rest looked up from reference TRBV7-9 and TRBJ2-5): DTGVSQNPRHKITKRGQNVTFRCDPISEHNRLYWYRQTLGQGPEFLTYFQNEAQLEKSRLLSDRFSAERPKGSFSTLEIQRTEQGDSAMYLCASSLAVGGETQYFGPGTRLLVL.

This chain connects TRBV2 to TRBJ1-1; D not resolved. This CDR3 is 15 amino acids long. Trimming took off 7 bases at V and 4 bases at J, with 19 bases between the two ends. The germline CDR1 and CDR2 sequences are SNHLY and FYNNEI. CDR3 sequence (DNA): TGTGCCAGCACCGGGGAACTGGCCTCGAGCACTGAAGCTTTCTTT. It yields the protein CASTGELASSTEAFF. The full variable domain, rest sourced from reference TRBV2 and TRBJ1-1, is EPEVTQTPSHQVTQMGQEVILRCVPISNHLYFYWYRQILGQKVEFLVSFYNNEISEKSEIFDDQFSVERPDGSNFTLKIRSTKLEDSAMYFCASTGELASSTEAFFGQGTRLTVV.

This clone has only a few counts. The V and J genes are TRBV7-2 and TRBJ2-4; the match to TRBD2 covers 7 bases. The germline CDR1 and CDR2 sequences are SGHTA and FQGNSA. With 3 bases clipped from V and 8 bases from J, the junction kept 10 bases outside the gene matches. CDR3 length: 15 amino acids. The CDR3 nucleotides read TGTGCCAGCAGCTTTAGCACGGCGGGGGTCTACATTCAGTACTTC. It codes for CASSFSTAGVYIQYF.

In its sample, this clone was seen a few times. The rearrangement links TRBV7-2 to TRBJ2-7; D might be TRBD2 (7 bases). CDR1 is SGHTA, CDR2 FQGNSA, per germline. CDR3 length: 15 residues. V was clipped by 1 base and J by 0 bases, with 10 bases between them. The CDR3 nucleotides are TGTGCCAGCAGCTTAGTTGCGGGGGCCTCCTACGAGCAGTACTTC. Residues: CASSLVAGASYEQYF.

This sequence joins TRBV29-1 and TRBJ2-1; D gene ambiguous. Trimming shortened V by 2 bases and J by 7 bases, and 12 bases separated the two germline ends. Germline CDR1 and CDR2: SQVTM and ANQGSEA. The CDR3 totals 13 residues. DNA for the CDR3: TGCAGCGTTGAATCTGATTTGAGGAATGAGCAGTTCTTC. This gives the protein CSVESDLRNEQFF.

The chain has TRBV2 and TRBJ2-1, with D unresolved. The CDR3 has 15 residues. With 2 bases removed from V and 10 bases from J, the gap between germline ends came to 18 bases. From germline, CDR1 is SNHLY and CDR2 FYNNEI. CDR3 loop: CASSEFKAPSSEQFF. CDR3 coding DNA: TGTGCCAGCAGTGAATTTAAGGCACCCAGCAGCGAGCAGTTCTTC.

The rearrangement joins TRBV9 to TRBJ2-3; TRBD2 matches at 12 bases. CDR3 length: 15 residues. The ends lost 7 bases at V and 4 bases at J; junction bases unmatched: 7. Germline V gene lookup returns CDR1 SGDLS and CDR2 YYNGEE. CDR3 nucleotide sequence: TGTGCCAGCGCTCCCGGGACTAGCGGGCCAGATACGCAGTATTTT. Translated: CASAPGTSGPDTQYF. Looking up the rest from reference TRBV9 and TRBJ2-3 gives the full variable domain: DSGVTQTPKHLITATGQRVTLRCSPRSGDLSVYWYQQSLDQGLQFLIQYYNGEERAKGNILERFSAQQFPDLHSELNLSSLELGDSALYFCASAPGTSGPDTQYFGPGTRLTVL.

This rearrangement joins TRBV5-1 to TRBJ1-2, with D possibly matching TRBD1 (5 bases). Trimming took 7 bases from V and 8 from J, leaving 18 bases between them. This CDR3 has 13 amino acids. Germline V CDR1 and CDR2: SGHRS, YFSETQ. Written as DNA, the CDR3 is TGCGCCAGCGGTTACCAGGGTGCAGGCGGCTACACCTTC. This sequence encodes CASGYQGAGGYTF.

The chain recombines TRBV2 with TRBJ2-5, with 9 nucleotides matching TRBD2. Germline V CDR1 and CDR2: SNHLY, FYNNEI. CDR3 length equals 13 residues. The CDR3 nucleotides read TGTGTAGAAGGTGCGGGAGGGCAAGAGACCCAGTACTTC. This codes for CVEGAGGQETQYF.

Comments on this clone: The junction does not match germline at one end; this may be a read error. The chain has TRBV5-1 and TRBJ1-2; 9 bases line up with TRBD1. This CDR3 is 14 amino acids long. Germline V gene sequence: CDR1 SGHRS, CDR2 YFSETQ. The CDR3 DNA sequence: TGCGCCAGCAGCGTCGACAGGGGGGCGGATTTCGTCGCCTTC. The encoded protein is CASSVDRGADFVAF.

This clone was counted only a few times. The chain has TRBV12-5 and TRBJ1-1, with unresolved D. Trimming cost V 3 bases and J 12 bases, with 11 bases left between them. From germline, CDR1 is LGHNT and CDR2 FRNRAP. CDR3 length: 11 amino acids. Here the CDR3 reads CASGFSGNPFF. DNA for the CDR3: TGTGCTAGTGGTTTCAGCGGGAACCCTTTCTTT.

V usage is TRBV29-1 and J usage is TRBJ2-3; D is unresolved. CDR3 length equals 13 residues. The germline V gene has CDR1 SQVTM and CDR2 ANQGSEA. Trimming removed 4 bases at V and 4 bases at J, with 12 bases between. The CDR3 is CSVGPAAADTQYF. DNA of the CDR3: TGCAGCGTTGGACCGGCTGCGGCAGATACGCAGTATTTT.

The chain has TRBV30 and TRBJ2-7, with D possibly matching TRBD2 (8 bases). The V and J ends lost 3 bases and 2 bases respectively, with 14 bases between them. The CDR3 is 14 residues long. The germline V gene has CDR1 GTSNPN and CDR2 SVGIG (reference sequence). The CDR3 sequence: CAWSGGDSAYEQYF. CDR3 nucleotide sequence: TGTGCCTGGAGCGGGGGGGACAGCGCCTACGAGCAGTACTTC.